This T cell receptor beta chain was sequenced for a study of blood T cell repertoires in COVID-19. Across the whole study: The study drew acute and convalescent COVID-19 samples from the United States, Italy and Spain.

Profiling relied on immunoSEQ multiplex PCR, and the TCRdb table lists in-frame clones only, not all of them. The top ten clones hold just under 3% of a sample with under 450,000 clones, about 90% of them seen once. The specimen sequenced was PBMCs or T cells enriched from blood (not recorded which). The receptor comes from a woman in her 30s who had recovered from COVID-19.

CDR3 coding DNA: TGTGCCAGCAGCTTGGGGGGCTCGGCCACCGGGGAGCTGTTTTTT. Its translation: CASSLGGSATGELFF. The chain recombines TRBV5-4 with TRBJ2-2, with D tentatively TRBD1 (5 bases). Germline values: CDR1 SGHNT, CDR2 YYREEE (reference sequence). The CDR3 runs to 15 residues. The ends were cut back, 0 bases at V and 4 bases at J, with 10 bases in the middle.